This TCR beta chain was identified in a study of T and B cells in COVID-19 patients. The CDR3 is 16 amino acids. CDR1 SGHAT and CDR2 FQNNGV come from the germline V gene. This clonotype has more than one count but fewer than ten. A read error may account for a junction end that differs from germline. From blood, roughly 220-550 ng of genomic DNA served as TRB template. Multiplex PCR with BIOMED2 TRB-A/B primer pools amplified TRB rearrangements. TCRdb independently ran MiXCR on the multiplex PCR reads; one entry per CDR3 protein. The table includes approximately 5,000 distinct CDR3 sequences, 25% to 30% detected once.

The rearrangement links TRBV11-2 to TRBJ2-3; 8 bases match TRBD2. The sample was blood. The sequence was collected from a human donor with active COVID-19. The CDR3 sequence is CASSTRGAGSIDTQYF. The CDR3 coding sequence is TGTGCCAGCAGCACGCGGGGGGCCGGTAGCATAGATACGCAGTATTTT.